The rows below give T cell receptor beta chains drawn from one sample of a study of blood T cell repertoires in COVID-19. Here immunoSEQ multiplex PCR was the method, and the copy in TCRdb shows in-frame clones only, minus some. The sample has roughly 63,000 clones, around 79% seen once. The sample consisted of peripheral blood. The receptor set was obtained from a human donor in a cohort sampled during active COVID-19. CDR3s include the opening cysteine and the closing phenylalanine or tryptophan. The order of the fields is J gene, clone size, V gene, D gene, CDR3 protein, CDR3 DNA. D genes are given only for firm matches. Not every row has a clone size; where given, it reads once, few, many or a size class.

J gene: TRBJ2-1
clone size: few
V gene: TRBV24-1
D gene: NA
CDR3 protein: CATSDSWAGSSYNEQFF
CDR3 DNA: TGTGCCACCAGTGATTCGTGGGCAGGCAGCTCCTACAATGAGCAGTTCTTC

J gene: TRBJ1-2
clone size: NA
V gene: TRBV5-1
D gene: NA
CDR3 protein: CASSPAAGINYGYTF
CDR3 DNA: TGCGCCAGCAGCCCGGCGGCAGGGATTAACTATGGCTACACCTTC

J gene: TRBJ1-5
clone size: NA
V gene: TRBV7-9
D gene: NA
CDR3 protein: CASSLDQSRGRGQPQHF
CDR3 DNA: TGTGCCAGCAGCTTAGATCAATCACGGGGAAGAGGTCAGCCCCAGCATTTT

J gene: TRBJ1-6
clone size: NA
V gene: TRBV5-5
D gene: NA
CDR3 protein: CASSLLQLDNSPLHF
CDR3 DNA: TGTGCCAGCAGCTTATTACAGCTGGATAATTCACCCCTCCACTTT

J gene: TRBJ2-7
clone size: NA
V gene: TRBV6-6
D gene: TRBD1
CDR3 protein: CASSRDSYEQYF
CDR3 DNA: TGTGCCAGCAGCCGGGACAGCTACGAGCAGTACTTC

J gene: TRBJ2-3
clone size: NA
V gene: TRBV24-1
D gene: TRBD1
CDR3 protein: CATGQVRDTQYF
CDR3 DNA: TGTGCCACGGGACAGGTTCGAGATACGCAGTATTTT

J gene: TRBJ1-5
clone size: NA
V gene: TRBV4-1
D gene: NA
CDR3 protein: CASSQGLWGGQPQHF
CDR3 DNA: TGCGCCAGCAGCCAAGGCCTTTGGGGAGGACAGCCCCAGCATTTT

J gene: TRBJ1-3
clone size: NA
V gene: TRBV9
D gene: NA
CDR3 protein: CASSATAYLSGNTIYF
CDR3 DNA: TGTGCCAGCAGCGCGACAGCGTACCTCTCTGGAAACACCATATATTTT

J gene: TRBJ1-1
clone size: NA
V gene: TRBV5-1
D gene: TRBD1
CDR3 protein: CASSLGTGTTTEAFF
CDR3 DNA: TGCGCCAGCAGCTTGGGGACAGGGACGACAACTGAAGCTTTCTTT

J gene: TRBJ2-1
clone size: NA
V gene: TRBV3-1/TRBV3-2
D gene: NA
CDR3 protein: CASSSRRLRGGDNEQFF
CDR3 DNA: TGTGCCAGCAGCTCAAGGAGGTTAAGGGGGGGTGACAATGAGCAGTTCTTC

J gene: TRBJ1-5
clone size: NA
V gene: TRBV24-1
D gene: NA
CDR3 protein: CATSDSFNQPQHF
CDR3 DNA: TGTGCCACCAGCGACAGCTTCAATCAGCCCCAGCATTTT

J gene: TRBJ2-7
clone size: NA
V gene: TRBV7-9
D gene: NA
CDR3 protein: CASSRSGVSYEQYF
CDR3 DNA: TGTGCCAGCAGCCGGTCGGGGGTCTCCTACGAGCAGTACTTC

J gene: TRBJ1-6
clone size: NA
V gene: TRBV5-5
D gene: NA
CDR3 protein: CASSSDRTGYNSPLHF
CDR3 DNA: TGTGCCAGCAGCTCTGACAGGACTGGATATAATTCACCCCTCCACTTT

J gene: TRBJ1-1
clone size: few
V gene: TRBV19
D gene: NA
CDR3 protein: CASTARPNTEAFF
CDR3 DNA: TGTGCCAGTACCGCGAGGCCGAACACTGAAGCTTTCTTT

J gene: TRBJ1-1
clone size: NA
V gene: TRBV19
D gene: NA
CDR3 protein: CASSAGAGNTEAFF
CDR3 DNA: TGTGCCAGCTCCGCGGGGGCAGGGAACACTGAAGCTTTCTTT

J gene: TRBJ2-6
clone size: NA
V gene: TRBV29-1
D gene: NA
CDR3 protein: CSVRQILSGANVLTF
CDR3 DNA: TGCAGCGTCCGACAGATACTATCTGGGGCCAACGTCCTGACTTTC

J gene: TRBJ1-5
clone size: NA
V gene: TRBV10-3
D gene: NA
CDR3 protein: CAIRDGQPNQPQHF
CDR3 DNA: TGTGCCATCAGGGACGGACAACCCAATCAGCCCCAGCATTTT

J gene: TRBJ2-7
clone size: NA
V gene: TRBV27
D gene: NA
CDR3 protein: CASSFRGGVTYEQYF
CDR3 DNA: TGTGCCAGCAGTTTTCGCGGAGGGGTTACCTACGAGCAGTACTTC

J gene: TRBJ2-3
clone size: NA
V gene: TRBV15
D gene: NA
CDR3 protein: CATSRASAGPTDTQYF
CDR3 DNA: TGTGCCACCAGCAGAGCGTCGGCAGGGCCTACAGATACGCAGTATTTT

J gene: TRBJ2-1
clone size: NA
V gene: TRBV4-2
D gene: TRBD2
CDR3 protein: CASSRVGAGGGNEQFF
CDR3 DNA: TGTGCCAGCAGCCGAGTGGGTGCGGGAGGGGGGAATGAGCAGTTCTTC

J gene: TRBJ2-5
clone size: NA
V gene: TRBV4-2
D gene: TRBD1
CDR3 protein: CASNRGQGETQYF
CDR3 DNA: TGTGCCAGCAACAGGGGCCAGGGGGAGACCCAGTACTTC

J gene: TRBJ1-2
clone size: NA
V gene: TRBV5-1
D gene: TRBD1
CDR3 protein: CASSPGQGGTAGYTF
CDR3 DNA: TGCGCCAGCAGCCCCGGACAGGGAGGGACCGCTGGCTACACCTTC

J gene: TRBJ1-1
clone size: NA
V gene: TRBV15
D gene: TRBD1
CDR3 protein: CATSRDETGTEAFF
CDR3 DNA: TGTGCCACCAGCAGAGATGAGACAGGGACTGAAGCTTTCTTT

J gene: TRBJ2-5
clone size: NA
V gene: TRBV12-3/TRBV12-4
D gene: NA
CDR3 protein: CASLRNSQETQYF
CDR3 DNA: TGTGCCAGCCTCCGGAACAGTCAAGAGACCCAGTACTTC

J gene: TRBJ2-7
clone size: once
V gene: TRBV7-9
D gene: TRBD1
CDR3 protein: CASSRTGTAYEQYF
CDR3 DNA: TGTGCCAGCAGCCGGACAGGAACCGCCTACGAGCAGTACTTC

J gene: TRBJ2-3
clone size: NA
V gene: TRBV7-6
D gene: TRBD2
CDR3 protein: CASSLRGAGAPDTQYF
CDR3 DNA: TGTGCCAGCAGCCTCAGGGGAGCGGGAGCCCCAGATACGCAGTATTTT

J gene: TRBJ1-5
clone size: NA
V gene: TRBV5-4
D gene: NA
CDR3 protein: CASSLRGGNQPQHF
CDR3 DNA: TGTGCCAGCAGCTTACGGGGGGGCAATCAGCCCCAGCATTTT

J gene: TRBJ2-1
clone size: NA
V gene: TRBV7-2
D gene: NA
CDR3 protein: CASSLAPPSRESQYNEQFF
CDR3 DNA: TGTGCCAGCAGCTTAGCGCCCCCGAGCCGGGAGAGCCAGTACAATGAGCAGTTCTTC